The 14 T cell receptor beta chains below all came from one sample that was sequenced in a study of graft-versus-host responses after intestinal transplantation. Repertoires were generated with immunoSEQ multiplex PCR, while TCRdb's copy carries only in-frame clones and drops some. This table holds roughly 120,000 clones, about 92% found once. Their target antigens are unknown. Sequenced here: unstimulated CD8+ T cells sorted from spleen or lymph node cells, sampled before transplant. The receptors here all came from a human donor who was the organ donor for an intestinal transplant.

The CDR3 DNA reads TGTGCCAGCAGTTTATACCCCGACAATCAGCCCCAGCATTTT. Residues: CASSLYPDNQPQHF. The chain uses TRBV27 and TRBJ1-5; D is unresolved. This CDR3 is 14 amino acids long. V lost 1 base, J lost 3 bases, and 7 bases lay in between. Germline assignment: CDR1 MNHEY and CDR2 SMNVEV (reference sequence).

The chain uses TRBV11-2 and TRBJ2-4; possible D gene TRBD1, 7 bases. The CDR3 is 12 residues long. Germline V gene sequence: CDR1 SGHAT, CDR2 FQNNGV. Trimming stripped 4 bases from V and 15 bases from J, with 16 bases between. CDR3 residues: CASSSGGGSPYF. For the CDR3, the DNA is TGTGCCAGCAGCTCAGGGGGAGGATCCCCGTACTTC.

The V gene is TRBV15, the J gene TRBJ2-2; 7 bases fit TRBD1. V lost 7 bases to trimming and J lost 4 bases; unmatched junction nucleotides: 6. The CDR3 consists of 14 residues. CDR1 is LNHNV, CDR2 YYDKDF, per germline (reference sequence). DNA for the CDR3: TGTGCCACCAATTACAGGGGTAGCACCGGGGAGCTGTTTTTT. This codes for CATNYRGSTGELFF.

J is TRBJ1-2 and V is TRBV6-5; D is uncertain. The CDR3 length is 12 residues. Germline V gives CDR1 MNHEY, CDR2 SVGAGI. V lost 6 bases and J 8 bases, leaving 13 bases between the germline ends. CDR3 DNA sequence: TGTGCCAGCAGCGCGCATGATGGAGGCTACACCTTC. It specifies CASSAHDGGYTF.

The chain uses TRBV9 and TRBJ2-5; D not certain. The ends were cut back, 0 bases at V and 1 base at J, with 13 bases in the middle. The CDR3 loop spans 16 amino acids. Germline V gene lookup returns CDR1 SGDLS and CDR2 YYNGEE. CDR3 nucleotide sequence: TGTGCCAGCAGCGTAGGAGGTTACGGCTTCCAAGAGACCCAGTACTTC. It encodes CASSVGGYGFQETQYF.

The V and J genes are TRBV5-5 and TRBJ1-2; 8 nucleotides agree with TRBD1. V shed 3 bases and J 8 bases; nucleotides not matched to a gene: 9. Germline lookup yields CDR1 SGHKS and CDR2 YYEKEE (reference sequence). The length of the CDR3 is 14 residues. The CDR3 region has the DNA TGTGCCAGCAGCTCGGGGACAGGAGGTAACGGCTACACCTTC. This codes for CASSSGTGGNGYTF.

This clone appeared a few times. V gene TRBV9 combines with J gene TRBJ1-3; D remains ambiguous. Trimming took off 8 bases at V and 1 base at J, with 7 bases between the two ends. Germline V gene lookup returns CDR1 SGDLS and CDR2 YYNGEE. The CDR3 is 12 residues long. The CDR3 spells CASSHSGNTIYF. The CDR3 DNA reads TGTGCCAGTTCCCATTCTGGAAACACCATATATTTT. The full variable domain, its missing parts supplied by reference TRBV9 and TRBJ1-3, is DSGVTQTPKHLITATGQRVTLRCSPRSGDLSVYWYQQSLDQGLQFLIQYYNGEERAKGNILERFSAQQFPDLHSELNLSSLELGDSALYFCASSHSGNTIYFGEGSWLTVV.

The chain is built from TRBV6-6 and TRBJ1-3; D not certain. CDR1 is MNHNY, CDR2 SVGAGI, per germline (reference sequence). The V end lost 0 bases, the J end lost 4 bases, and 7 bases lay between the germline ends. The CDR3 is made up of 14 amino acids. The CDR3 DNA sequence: TGTGCCAGCAGTTACTCGGGATCCGGAAACACCATATATTTT. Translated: CASSYSGSGNTIYF.

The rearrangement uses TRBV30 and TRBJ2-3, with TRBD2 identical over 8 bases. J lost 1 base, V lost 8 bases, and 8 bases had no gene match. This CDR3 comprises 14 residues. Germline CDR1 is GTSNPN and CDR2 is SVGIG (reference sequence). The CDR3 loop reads CALSAAGGTDTQYF. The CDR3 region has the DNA TGTGCCCTATCAGCAGCGGGGGGCACAGATACGCAGTATTTT.

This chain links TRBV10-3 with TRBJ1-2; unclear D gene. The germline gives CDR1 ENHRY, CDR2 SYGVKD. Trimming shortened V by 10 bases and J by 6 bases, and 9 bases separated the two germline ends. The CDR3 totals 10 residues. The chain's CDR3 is CATYYDGYTF. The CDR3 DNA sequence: TGTGCCACCTACTACGATGGCTACACCTTC.

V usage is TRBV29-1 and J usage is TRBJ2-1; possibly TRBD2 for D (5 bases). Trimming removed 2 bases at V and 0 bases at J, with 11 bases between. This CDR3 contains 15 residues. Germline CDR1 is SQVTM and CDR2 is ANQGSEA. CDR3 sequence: CSVERELYSYNEQFF. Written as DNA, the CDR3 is TGCAGCGTTGAACGGGAATTATACTCCTACAATGAGCAGTTCTTC.

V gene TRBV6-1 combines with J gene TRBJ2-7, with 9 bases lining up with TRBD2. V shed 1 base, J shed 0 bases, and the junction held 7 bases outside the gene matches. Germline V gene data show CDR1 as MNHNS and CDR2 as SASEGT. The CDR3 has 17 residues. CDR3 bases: TGTGCCAGCAGTGAAGGGCCCGCTAGCGGGGTCTCCTACGAGCAGTACTTC. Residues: CASSEGPASGVSYEQYF.

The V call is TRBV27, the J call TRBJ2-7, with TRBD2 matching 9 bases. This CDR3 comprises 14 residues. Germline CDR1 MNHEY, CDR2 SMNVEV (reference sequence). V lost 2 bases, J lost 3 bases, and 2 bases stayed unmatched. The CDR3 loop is CASSLLAGIYEQYF. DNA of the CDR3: TGTGCCAGCAGTTTACTAGCGGGAATCTACGAGCAGTACTTC.

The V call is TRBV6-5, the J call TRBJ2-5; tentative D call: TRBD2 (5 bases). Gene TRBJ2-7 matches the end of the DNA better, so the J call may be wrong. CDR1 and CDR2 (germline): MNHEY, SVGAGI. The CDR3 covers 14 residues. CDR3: CASSYGMEVYEQYF. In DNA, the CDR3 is TGTGCCAGCAGTTACGGGATGGAGGTCTACGAGCAGTACTTC.